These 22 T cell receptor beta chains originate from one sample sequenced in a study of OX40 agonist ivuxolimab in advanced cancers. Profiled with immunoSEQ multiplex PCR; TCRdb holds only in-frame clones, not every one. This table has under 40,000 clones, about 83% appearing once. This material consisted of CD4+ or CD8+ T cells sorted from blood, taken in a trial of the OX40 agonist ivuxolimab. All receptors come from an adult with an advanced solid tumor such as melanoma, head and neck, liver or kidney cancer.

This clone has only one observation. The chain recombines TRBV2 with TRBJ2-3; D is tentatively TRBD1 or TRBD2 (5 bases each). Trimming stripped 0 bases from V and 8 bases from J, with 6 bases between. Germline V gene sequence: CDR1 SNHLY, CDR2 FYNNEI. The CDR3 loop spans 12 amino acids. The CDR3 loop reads CASSEAGVTQYF. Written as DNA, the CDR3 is TGTGCCAGCAGTGAAGCGGGGGTTACGCAGTATTTT.

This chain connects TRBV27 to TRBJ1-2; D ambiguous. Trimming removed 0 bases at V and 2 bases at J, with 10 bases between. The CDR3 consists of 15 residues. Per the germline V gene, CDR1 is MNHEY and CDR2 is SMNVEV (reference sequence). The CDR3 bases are TGTGCCAGCAGTTTATCGCCCTATGGGAACTATGGCTACACCTTC. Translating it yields CASSLSPYGNYGYTF.

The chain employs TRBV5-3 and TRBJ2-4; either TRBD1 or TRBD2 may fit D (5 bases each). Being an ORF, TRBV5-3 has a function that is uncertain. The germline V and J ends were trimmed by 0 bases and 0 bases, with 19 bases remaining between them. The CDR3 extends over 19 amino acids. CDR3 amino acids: CARSLVGPGPPLAKNIQYF. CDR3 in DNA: TGTGCCAGAAGCTTGGTTGGCCCGGGGCCTCCTCTAGCCAAAAACATTCAGTACTTC.

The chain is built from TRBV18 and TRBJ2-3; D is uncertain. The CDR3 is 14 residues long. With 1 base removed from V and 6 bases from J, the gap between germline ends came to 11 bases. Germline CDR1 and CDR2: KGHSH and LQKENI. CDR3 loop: CASSPRMEADTQYF. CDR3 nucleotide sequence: TGTGCCAGCTCACCACGAATGGAAGCGGATACGCAGTATTTT.

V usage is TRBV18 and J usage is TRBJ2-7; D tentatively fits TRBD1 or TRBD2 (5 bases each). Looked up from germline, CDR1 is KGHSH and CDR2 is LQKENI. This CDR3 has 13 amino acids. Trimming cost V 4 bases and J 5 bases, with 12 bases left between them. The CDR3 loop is CASSLLGADEQYF. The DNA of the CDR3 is TGTGCCAGCTCACTCCTCGGGGCCGACGAGCAGTACTTC. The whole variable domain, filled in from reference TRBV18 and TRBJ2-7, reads NAGVMQNPRHLVRRRGQEARLRCSPMKGHSHVYWYRQLPEEGLKFMVYLQKENIIDESGMPKERFSAEFPKEGPSILRIQQVVRGDSAAYFCASSLLGADEQYFGPGTRLTVT.

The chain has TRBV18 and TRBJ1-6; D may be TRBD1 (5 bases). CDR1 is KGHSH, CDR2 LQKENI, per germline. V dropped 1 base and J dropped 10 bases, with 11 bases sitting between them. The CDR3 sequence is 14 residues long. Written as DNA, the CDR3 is TGTGCCAGCTCACCACAGGGGTTTAGGTCACCCCTCCACTTT. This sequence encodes CASSPQGFRSPLHF.

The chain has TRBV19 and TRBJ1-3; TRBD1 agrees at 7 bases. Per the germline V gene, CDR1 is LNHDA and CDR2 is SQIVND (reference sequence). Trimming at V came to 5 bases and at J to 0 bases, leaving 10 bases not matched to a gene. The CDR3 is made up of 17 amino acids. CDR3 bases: TGTGCCAGTAGTTTTGCCGGGACAGCGAGCTCTGGAAACACCATATATTTT. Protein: CASSFAGTASSGNTIYF. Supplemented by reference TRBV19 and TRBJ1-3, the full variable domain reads DGGITQSPKYLFRKEGQNVTLSCEQNLNHDAMYWYRQDPGQGLRLIYYSQIVNDFQKGDIAEGYSVSREKKESFPLTVTSAQKNPTAFYLCASSFAGTASSGNTIYFGEGSWLTVV.

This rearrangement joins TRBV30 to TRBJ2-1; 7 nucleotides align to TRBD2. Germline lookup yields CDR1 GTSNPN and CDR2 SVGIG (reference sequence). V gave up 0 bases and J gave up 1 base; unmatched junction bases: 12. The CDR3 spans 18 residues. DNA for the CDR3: TGTGCCTGGAGTGTAGGGCGGGAGAGGCTGGTATCCTACAATGAGCAGTTCTTC. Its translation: CAWSVGRERLVSYNEQFF.

The CDR3 DNA follows: TGTGCCAGTAGTATCCGCTCAGGTAGCGGGAGGTTGAACACCGGGGAGCTGTTTTTT. It specifies CASSIRSGSGRLNTGELFF. The chain has TRBV19 and TRBJ2-2; 10 nucleotides line up with TRBD2. This CDR3 has 19 residues. Germline V lookup: CDR1 LNHDA, CDR2 SQIVND (reference sequence). V lost 3 bases, J lost 1 base, and 11 bases stayed unmatched.

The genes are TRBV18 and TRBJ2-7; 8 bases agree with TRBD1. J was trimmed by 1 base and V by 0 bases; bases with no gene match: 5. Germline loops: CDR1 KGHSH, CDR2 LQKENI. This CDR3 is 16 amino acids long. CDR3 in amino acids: CASSPPWTGLSYEQYF. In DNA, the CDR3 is TGTGCCAGCTCACCACCCTGGACAGGGTTGTCCTACGAGCAGTACTTC.

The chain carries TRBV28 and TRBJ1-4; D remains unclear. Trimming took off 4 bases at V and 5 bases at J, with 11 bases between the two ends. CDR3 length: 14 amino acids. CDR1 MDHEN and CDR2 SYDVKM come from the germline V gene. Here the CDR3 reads CASSSRSLNEKLFF. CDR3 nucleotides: TGTGCCAGCAGTTCCCGGAGCCTAAATGAAAAACTGTTTTTT.

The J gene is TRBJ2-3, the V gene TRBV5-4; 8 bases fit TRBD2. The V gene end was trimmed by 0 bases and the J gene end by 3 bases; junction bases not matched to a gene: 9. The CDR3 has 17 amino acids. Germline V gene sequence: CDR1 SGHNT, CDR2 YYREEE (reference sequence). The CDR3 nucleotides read TGTGCCAGCAGCTTGGCCGGGTTAGCGGGAATAACAGATACGCAGTATTTT. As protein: CASSLAGLAGITDTQYF.

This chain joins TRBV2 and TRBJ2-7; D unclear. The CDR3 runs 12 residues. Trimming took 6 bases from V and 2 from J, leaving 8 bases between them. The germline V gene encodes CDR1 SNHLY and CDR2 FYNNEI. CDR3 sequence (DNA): TGTGCCAGCAGCGCTGAGACCTACGAGCAGTACTTC. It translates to CASSAETYEQYF.

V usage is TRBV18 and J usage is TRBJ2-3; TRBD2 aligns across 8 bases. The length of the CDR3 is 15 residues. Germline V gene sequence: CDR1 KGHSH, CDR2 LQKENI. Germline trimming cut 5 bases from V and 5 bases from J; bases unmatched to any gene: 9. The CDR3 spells CASSKTGGQVDTQYF. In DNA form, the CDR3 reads TGTGCCAGCTCAAAAACGGGAGGGCAAGTAGATACGCAGTATTTT. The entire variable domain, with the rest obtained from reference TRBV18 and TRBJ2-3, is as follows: NAGVMQNPRHLVRRRGQEARLRCSPMKGHSHVYWYRQLPEEGLKFMVYLQKENIIDESGMPKERFSAEFPKEGPSILRIQQVVRGDSAAYFCASSKTGGQVDTQYFGPGTRLTVL.

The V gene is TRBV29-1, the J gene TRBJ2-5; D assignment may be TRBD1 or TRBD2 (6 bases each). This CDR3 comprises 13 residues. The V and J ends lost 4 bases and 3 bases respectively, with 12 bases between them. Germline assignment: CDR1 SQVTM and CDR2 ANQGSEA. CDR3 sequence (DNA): TGCAGCGTTGGAAGGGGGGCAGAAGAGACCCAGTACTTC. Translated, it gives CSVGRGAEETQYF.

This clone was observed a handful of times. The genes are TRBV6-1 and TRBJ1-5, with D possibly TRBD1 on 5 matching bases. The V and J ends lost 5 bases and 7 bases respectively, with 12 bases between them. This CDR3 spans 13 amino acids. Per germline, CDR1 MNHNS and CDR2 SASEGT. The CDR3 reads CASSRTWDQPQHF. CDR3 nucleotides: TGTGCCAGCAGTCGAACCTGGGACCAGCCCCAGCATTTT.

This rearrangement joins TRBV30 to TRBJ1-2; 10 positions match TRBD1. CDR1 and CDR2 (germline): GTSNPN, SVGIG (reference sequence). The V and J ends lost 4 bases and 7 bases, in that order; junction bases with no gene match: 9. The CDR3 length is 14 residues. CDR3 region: CAWTGDRGAGGYTF. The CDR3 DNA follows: TGTGCCTGGACGGGGGACAGGGGCGCCGGTGGCTACACCTTC.

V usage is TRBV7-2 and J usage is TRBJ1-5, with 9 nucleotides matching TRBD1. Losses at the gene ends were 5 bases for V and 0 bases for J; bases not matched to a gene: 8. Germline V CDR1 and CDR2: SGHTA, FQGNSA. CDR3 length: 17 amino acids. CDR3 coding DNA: TGTGCCAGCAGCCCTATCGGGACAGGGATTAGCAATCAGCCCCAGCATTTT. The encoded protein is CASSPIGTGISNQPQHF.

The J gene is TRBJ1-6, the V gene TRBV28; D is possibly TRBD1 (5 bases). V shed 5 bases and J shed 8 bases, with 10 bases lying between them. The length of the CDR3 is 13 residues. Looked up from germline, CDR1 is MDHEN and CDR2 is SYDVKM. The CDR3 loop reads CASSRGNDSPLHF. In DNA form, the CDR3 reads TGTGCCAGCAGTCGGGGCAATGATTCACCCCTCCACTTT.

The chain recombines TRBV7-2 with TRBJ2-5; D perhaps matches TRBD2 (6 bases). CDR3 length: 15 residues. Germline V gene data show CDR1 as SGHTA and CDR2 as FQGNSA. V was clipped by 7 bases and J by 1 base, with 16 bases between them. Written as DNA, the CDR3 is TGTGCCAGCACCCCCCCCCGGGACTTCCAAGAGACCCAGTACTTC. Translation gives CASTPPRDFQETQYF.

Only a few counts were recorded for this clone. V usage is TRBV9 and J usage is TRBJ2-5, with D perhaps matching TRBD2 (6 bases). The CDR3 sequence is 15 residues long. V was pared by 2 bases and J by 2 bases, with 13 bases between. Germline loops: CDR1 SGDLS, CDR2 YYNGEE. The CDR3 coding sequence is TGTGCCAGCAGCGTGGCCGGGGGAGCACAAGAGACCCAGTACTTC. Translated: CASSVAGGAQETQYF.

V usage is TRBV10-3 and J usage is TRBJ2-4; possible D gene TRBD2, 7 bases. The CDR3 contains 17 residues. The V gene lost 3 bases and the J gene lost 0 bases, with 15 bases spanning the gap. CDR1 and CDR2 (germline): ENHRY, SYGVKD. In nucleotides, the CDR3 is TGTGCCATCAGTGATAGGGTGGGAGGGGGAGCCAAAAACATTCAGTACTTC. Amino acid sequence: CAISDRVGGGAKNIQYF.